This entry features one T cell receptor beta chain sequence. One end of the junction is discordant with germline, which a read error may explain. The data stem from a study of tumor and adjacent non-tumor tissue in lung cancer. Study in general: There were 11 to 12 adenocarcinoma, a couple of squamous cell carcinoma and 1 small cell lung cancer cases.

Germline V lookup: CDR1 DFQATT, CDR2 SNEGSKA (reference sequence). This CDR3 comprises 16 residues. Three rounds of nested PCR, following a modified ARM-PCR protocol, produced the TCRbeta library. TCRdb fed the multiplex PCR reads into MiXCR, producing one record per CDR3 protein. The sample holds some 78,000 distinct CDR3 sequences; roughly 80% are singletons and the top ten take about 14%. This sample's RNA came from whole unsorted tissue. The sample taken for sequencing was lung tumor tissue. The V call is TRBV20-1, the J call TRBJ2-7, with 11 bases identical to TRBD2. This receptor was obtained from a woman between 45 and 60 years old with non-small cell lung cancer. CDR3 sequence reads: CSARDQIAGGPYVQYF. Written as DNA, the CDR3 is TGCAGTGCTAGAGATCAAATAGCGGGAGGGCCCTACGTGCAGTACTTC.